The clone carrying this TCR beta chain appeared many times. The antigen is not known. Losses at the gene ends were 5 bases for V and 6 bases for J; bases not matched to a gene: 11. This CDR3 region has 15 residues. Per the germline V gene, CDR1 is SGHTA and CDR2 is FQGNSA. TCRdb itself ran the reads through MiXCR, one entry per CDR3 protein. The sample contains a few hundred thousand distinct CDR3 sequences, around 40% of which appear only once. This sample is part of a study of T cell repertoires in cytomegalovirus infection. The chain employs TRBV7-2 and TRBJ2-3, with 7 bases matching TRBD2. The source is a human donor in good health (CMV status not recorded). Some clones in this sample may be carry-over from other donors' samples. The sample consisted of cultured PBMCs, taken from culture after CMV antigen stimulation. This CDR3 reads CASSPYQSGVDTQYF. Written as DNA, the CDR3 is TGTGCCAGCAGCCCGTATCAAAGCGGGGTCGATACGCAGTATTTT.